These 31 T cell receptor beta chains were sequenced from one sample in a study of blood T cell repertoires in COVID-19. Only in-frame clones appear in the TCRdb table, and some are missing; sequencing was by immunoSEQ multiplex PCR. The repertoire holds roughly 210,000 clones, with 88% as singletons. Input material: peripheral blood. These receptors were obtained from a man between 65 and 80 years old with acute or convalescent COVID-19.

This chain links TRBV10-3 with TRBJ2-2; 13 nucleotides match TRBD2. V was clipped by 5 bases and J by 7 bases; unmatched bases: 10. Germline CDR1 reads ENHRY; CDR2 reads SYGVKD. The CDR3 is 17 residues long. Here the CDR3 DNA reads TGTGCCATCAGTCTGGGGGTACTAGCGGGAGGGTTCGGGGAGCTGTTTTTT. It is translated as CAISLGVLAGGFGELFF.

The CDR3 loop is CAWSLKAGADTDTQYF. In DNA form, the CDR3 reads TGTGCCTGGAGTTTAAAAGCGGGAGCCGACACAGATACGCAGTATTTT. The chain is built from TRBV30 and TRBJ2-3; 8 bases align to TRBD2. Germline CDR1 is GTSNPN and CDR2 is SVGIG (reference sequence). The CDR3 length is 16 residues. J was trimmed by 2 bases and V by 2 bases; bases with no gene match: 9.

The CDR3 here is CASSPGGNNEKLFF. DNA of the CDR3: TGTGCCAGCTCACCGGGAGGGAATAATGAAAAACTGTTTTTT. This sequence joins TRBV18 and TRBJ1-4, with no clear D. The V gene's germline CDR1 is KGHSH and CDR2 LQKENI. V lost 3 bases and J lost 4, with 9 bases in between. The CDR3 totals 14 residues.

The V gene is TRBV11-2, the J gene TRBJ2-1; TRBD2 matches at 7 bases. Germline values: CDR1 SGHAT, CDR2 FQNNGV. With 8 bases clipped from V and 5 bases from J, the junction kept 6 bases outside the gene matches. This CDR3 has 13 amino acids. The DNA of the CDR3 is TGTGCCAGCCGCCTGGCGGGAGACAATGAGCAGTTCTTC. As protein: CASRLAGDNEQFF.

This clone was recorded only once. This chain uses TRBV18 with TRBJ1-4; the D is unclear. From germline, CDR1 is KGHSH and CDR2 LQKENI. The CDR3 is made up of 14 amino acids. Trimming took 3 bases from V and 0 from J, leaving 5 bases between them. In nucleotides, the CDR3 is TGTGCCAGCTCACCTATTGCAACTAATGAAAAACTGTTTTTT. It specifies CASSPIATNEKLFF.

The V and J genes are TRBV4-2 and TRBJ2-7; D not resolved. Between the trimmed V and J ends, which lost 4 bases and 7 bases, there was a span of 11 bases. CDR1 LGHNA and CDR2 YNFKEQ come from the germline V gene. The length of the CDR3 is 12 residues. The CDR3 region is CASSPPGTEQYF. CDR3 bases: TGTGCCAGCAGCCCCCCTGGCACGGAGCAGTACTTC.

This clone was picked up one time. V is TRBV7-3 and J is TRBJ2-1, with D perhaps TRBD1 (6 bases). Germline V gene lookup returns CDR1 SGHTA and CDR2 FQGTGA. This CDR3 has 14 residues. The germline V and J ends were trimmed by 2 bases and 8 bases, with 13 bases remaining between them. The CDR3 loop reads CASSLGSRGDEQFF. The CDR3 nucleotides read TGTGCCAGCAGCTTAGGTTCCAGGGGAGATGAGCAGTTCTTC.

The chain employs TRBV4-2 and TRBJ2-5, with 7 bases identical to TRBD2. The junction had 7 bases not matched to a gene; V was cut back by 2 bases and J by 1 base. This CDR3 contains 16 residues. Germline V lookup: CDR1 LGHNA, CDR2 YNFKEQ. CDR3 region: CASSQQKLAVQETQYF. In DNA, the CDR3 is TGTGCCAGCAGCCAACAAAAGCTAGCGGTCCAAGAGACCCAGTACTTC.

This chain links TRBV19 with TRBJ1-4; D might be TRBD1 (6 bases). V lost 9 bases and J lost 0, with 8 bases in between. The germline V gene encodes CDR1 LNHDA and CDR2 SQIVND (reference sequence). CDR3 length: 13 amino acids. CDR3 region: CASRQATNEKLFF. The DNA of the CDR3 is TGTGCCAGCCGACAGGCAACTAATGAAAAACTGTTTTTT. The full variable domain, in which reference TRBV19 and TRBJ1-4 provide the parts outside the CDR3, is DGGITQSPKYLFRKEGQNVTLSCEQNLNHDAMYWYRQDPGQGLRLIYYSQIVNDFQKGDIAEGYSVSREKKESFPLTVTSAQKNPTAFYLCASRQATNEKLFFGSGTQLSVL.

The chain has TRBV5-4 and TRBJ2-2; maybe TRBD1 (6 bases). This CDR3 is built from 17 residues. The V and J ends lost 3 bases and 0 bases respectively, with 15 bases between them. Germline V lookup: CDR1 SGHNT, CDR2 YYREEE (reference sequence). CDR3 sequence: CASSSHSTGPNTGELFF. CDR3 bases: TGTGCCAGCAGCTCCCACTCGACAGGTCCGAACACCGGGGAGCTGTTTTTT.

The gene calls are TRBV19 and TRBJ1-1, with 7 bases matching TRBD1. Germline V gene lookup returns CDR1 LNHDA and CDR2 SQIVND (reference sequence). This CDR3 contains 14 residues. V dropped 4 bases and J dropped 1; count of bases not matched to a gene: 3. CDR3 sequence (DNA): TGTGCCAGTAGTAGCGGACAGGCGAACACTGAAGCTTTCTTT. This gives the protein CASSSGQANTEAFF.

The chain recombines TRBV3-1 (or the pseudogene TRBV3-2) with TRBJ2-2; 8 nucleotides align to TRBD1. V gave up 4 bases and J gave up 4 bases; unmatched junction bases: 8. Looked up from germline, CDR1 is LGHDT and CDR2 is YNNKEL (reference sequence). This CDR3 region has 16 residues. The DNA for the CDR3 is TGTGCCAGCAGCCCGGACAGGGACCAATGCACCGGGGAGCTGTTTTTT. This encodes CASSPDRDQCTGELFF.

This sequence joins TRBV25-1 and TRBJ2-5, with D possibly TRBD1 on 5 matching bases. The CDR3 length is 13 residues. Germline V gene lookup returns CDR1 MGHDK and CDR2 SYGVNS. V was cut by 4 bases and J by 0 bases, with 6 bases left in between. CDR3 region: CASSAGYQETQYF. The CDR3 nucleotides are TGTGCCAGCAGTGCAGGGTACCAAGAGACCCAGTACTTC.

The chain combines TRBV11-2 with TRBJ1-1; 7 bases align to TRBD1. The CDR3 has 13 amino acids. Germline V gene sequence: CDR1 SGHAT, CDR2 FQNNGV. After removal of 2 bases from V and 7 bases from J, the junction contained 4 bases not matched to a gene. The CDR3 spells CASSLFQGVEAFF. The DNA of the CDR3 is TGTGCCAGCAGCTTATTTCAGGGGGTTGAAGCTTTCTTT.

This chain joins TRBV6-6 and TRBJ2-3, with 7 bases aligning to TRBD2. CDR1 and CDR2 from the germline V gene are MNHNY and SVGAGI (reference sequence). The V gene end was trimmed by 6 bases and the J gene end by 1 base; junction bases not matched to a gene: 7. The CDR3 is 15 amino acids. This CDR3 is CASSPGAGGTDTQYF. CDR3 coding DNA: TGTGCCAGCAGCCCCGGGGCGGGAGGCACAGATACGCAGTATTTT.

CDR3 residues: CASSPGLTDEQYF. The CDR3 DNA sequence: TGTGCCAGCTCGCCAGGGCTAACTGACGAGCAGTACTTC. This chain links TRBV18 with TRBJ2-7; perhaps TRBD1 as D (5 bases). Trimming stripped 6 bases from V and 5 bases from J, with 14 bases between. Germline V gene data show CDR1 as KGHSH and CDR2 as LQKENI. The CDR3 covers 13 residues.

V and J are TRBV7-9 and TRBJ2-5, with 8 bases fitting TRBD1. The CDR3 covers 14 residues. CDR1 and CDR2 from the germline V gene are SEHNR and FQNEAQ (reference sequence). The V segment lost 5 bases and the J segment 4 bases; nucleotides outside the gene matches: 6. The CDR3 DNA reads as TGTGCCAGCAGCCCCGGACAGGGACTAGAGACCCAGTACTTC. Its translation is CASSPGQGLETQYF.

The gene calls are TRBV7-9 and TRBJ2-7; 12 bases are a match to TRBD2. Germline lookup yields CDR1 SEHNR and CDR2 FQNEAQ (reference sequence). Unmatched junction bases numbered 5, after V lost 3 bases and J lost 2 bases. This CDR3 contains 16 residues. In nucleotides, the CDR3 is TGTGCCAGCAGCTTGTTTGGGACTAGCGGGCCCTACGAGCAGTACTTC. It yields the protein CASSLFGTSGPYEQYF.

The rearrangement joins TRBV6-1 to TRBJ2-7, with 8 bases identical to TRBD1. Trimming cost V 2 bases and J 2 bases; bases outside gene matches: 2. This CDR3 has 14 residues. Per germline, CDR1 MNHNS and CDR2 SASEGT. The CDR3 DNA reads as TGTGCCAGCAGTGAAACAGGGGGACCCTACGAGCAGTACTTC. Residues: CASSETGGPYEQYF.

The chain uses TRBV10-3 and TRBJ2-1, with 8 bases identical to TRBD2. This CDR3 contains 15 residues. Germline CDR1 and CDR2: ENHRY and SYGVKD. Trimming cost V 5 bases and J 6 bases; bases outside gene matches: 9. The CDR3 coding sequence is TGTGCCATCAGTCTAGCGGGCGGGGGGCTCAATGAGCAGTTCTTC. Its translation is CAISLAGGGLNEQFF.

The chain joins TRBV27 to TRBJ2-1, with no clear D. V was cut by 3 bases and J by 3 bases, with 9 bases left in between. There are 14 residues in the CDR3. CDR1 and CDR2 (germline): MNHEY, SMNVEV (reference sequence). The CDR3 here is CASSLELNYNEQFF. CDR3 nucleotides: TGTGCCAGCAGTTTGGAGCTAAACTACAATGAGCAGTTCTTC.

The V gene is TRBV11-3, the J gene TRBJ2-3, with a weak D call TRBD1 (5 bases). Trimming left V 3 bases short and J 2 bases short, with 9 bases between. The CDR3 consists of 14 residues. Germline V gives CDR1 SGHNT, CDR2 YENEEA. The CDR3 DNA reads TGTGCCAGCAGCTTGACAGCTTCCACAGATACGCAGTATTTT. Its protein is CASSLTASTDTQYF.

The chain has TRBV18 and TRBJ2-1; 12 nucleotides line up with TRBD2. The J segment lost 5 bases and the V segment lost 2 bases, leaving 4 bases of the junction unmatched. Germline V CDR1 and CDR2: KGHSH, LQKENI. This CDR3 spans 16 amino acids. CDR3 sequence reads: CASSPFGLAGNNEQFF. Here the CDR3 DNA reads TGTGCCAGCTCACCATTCGGACTAGCGGGGAACAATGAGCAGTTCTTC. Drawing the rest from reference TRBV18 and TRBJ2-1, the complete variable domain is NAGVMQNPRHLVRRRGQEARLRCSPMKGHSHVYWYRQLPEEGLKFMVYLQKENIIDESGMPKERFSAEFPKEGPSILRIQQVVRGDSAAYFCASSPFGLAGNNEQFFGPGTRLTVL.

The CDR3 sequence is CASSENPGSEQFF. CDR3 bases: TGTGCCAGCAGCGAAAATCCGGGATCTGAGCAGTTCTTC. The genes are TRBV5-6 and TRBJ2-1, with D perhaps matching TRBD2 (5 bases). The V gene's germline CDR1 is SGHDT and CDR2 YYEEEE. V lost 4 bases, J lost 9 bases, and 14 bases lay in between. The CDR3 extends over 13 amino acids.

This clone has just a few counts. The chain employs TRBV11-3 and TRBJ2-1, with D uncertain. Germline CDR1 reads SGHNT; CDR2 reads YENEEA. The ends were cut back, 2 bases at V and 10 bases at J, with 9 bases in the middle. This CDR3 has 12 amino acids. The CDR3 loop reads CASSLRSSEQFF. CDR3 sequence (DNA): TGTGCCAGCAGCTTAAGGAGTAGCGAGCAGTTCTTC.

V gene TRBV29-1 combines with J gene TRBJ1-2; 8 nucleotides match TRBD1. Germline lookup yields CDR1 SQVTM and CDR2 ANQGSEA. V shed 6 bases and J 5 bases; nucleotides not matched to a gene: 11. The CDR3 has 14 residues. Here the CDR3 reads CSVSGTGEVYGYTF. For the CDR3, the DNA is TGCAGCGTCTCCGGGACAGGAGAGGTTTATGGCTACACCTTC.

This chain connects TRBV19 to TRBJ1-6, with D possibly matching TRBD1 (5 bases). V lost 6 bases and J lost 9, with 9 bases in between. The CDR3 has 12 amino acids. Germline V gene lookup returns CDR1 LNHDA and CDR2 SQIVND (reference sequence). For the CDR3, the DNA is TGTGCCAGTAGCTCCGACAGTTCACCCCTCCACTTT. Translation gives CASSSDSSPLHF.

The chain couples TRBV19 to TRBJ1-1, with D unresolved. V was pared by 8 bases and J by 4 bases, with 8 bases between. CDR3 length equals 11 residues. Germline CDR1 LNHDA, CDR2 SQIVND (reference sequence). CDR3 sequence reads: CASLEFTEAFF. The CDR3 coding sequence is TGTGCCAGTTTAGAGTTCACTGAAGCTTTCTTT.

The chain carries TRBV24-1 and TRBJ2-3; perhaps TRBD1 as D (5 bases). Trimming took 1 base from V and 5 from J, leaving 9 bases between them. The CDR3 loop spans 14 amino acids. The germline V gene encodes CDR1 KGHDR and CDR2 SFDVKD. The CDR3 DNA follows: TGTGCCACCAGTGATTTCAGGGTGGTAGATACGCAGTATTTT. Residues: CATSDFRVVDTQYF.

J is TRBJ1-6 and V is TRBV27; D uncertain. Germline V CDR1 and CDR2: MNHEY, SMNVEV (reference sequence). V shed 3 bases and J shed 1 base, with 13 bases lying between them. This CDR3 contains 17 residues. Written as DNA, the CDR3 is TGTGCCAGCAGTTTGGGGTCGGGGAGTTCCTATAATTCACCCCTCCACTTT. Residues: CASSLGSGSSYNSPLHF.

CDR3 loop: CASSVKLAGGYEQYF. CDR3 DNA: TGTGCCAGCAGCGTAAAACTAGCGGGAGGCTACGAGCAGTACTTC. This chain uses TRBV9 with TRBJ2-7; 12 bases map to TRBD2. Germline trimming cut 1 base from V and 3 bases from J; bases unmatched to any gene: 2. CDR3 length: 15 residues. The germline gives CDR1 SGDLS, CDR2 YYNGEE.